These T cell receptor beta chains were read from a single sample in a study of blood T cell repertoires in COVID-19. Libraries were prepared by immunoSEQ multiplex PCR; TCRdb keeps only in-frame clonotypes and omits some of them. This repertoire shows around 35,000 clones, approximately 85% found once; its top ten account for 7.3%. The specimen was peripheral blood. The receptors originated from a human donor in a cohort sampled during active COVID-19. The CDR3 runs from the conserved cysteine through the conserved F or W. D genes are given only for firm matches. Only some rows state a clone size, as once, few, many or a class for expanded clones.

abundance	v_gene	d_gene	j_gene	CDR3nt	CDR3aa
.	TRBV5-6	.	TRBJ2-7	TGTGCCAGCAGCGCCTTCAGGGAATACGAGCAGTACTTC	CASSAFREYEQYF
.	TRBV27	TRBD2	TRBJ2-1	TGTGCCAGCAGTGGGGGGGGGTCCTACAATGAGCAGTTCTTC	CASSGGGSYNEQFF
.	TRBV2	TRBD1	TRBJ1-6	TGTGCCAGCGGACAGGACATAAATTCACCCCTCCACTTT	CASGQDINSPLHF
few	TRBV7-2	TRBD2	TRBJ2-2	TGTGCCAGCAGCTTAGTCCCTAGCGGGACCGGGGAGCTGTTTTTT	CASSLVPSGTGELFF
.	TRBV28	.	TRBJ2-2	TGTGCCAGCAGTTTACTGGGCCAGAACACCGGGGAGCTGTTTTTT	CASSLLGQNTGELFF
.	TRBV3-1/TRBV3-2	.	TRBJ2-1	TGTGCCAGCAGCCAAGGGGGCATTTCCTACAATGAGCAGTTCTTC	CASSQGGISYNEQFF
few	TRBV28	.	TRBJ1-2	TGTGCCAGCAGTTTAGACAGGAACTATGGCTACACCTTC	CASSLDRNYGYTF
.	TRBV10-3	TRBD1	TRBJ1-2	TGTGCCATCCAGGGGGCGCAAGACTATGGCTACACCTTC	CAIQGAQDYGYTF
.	TRBV28	TRBD1	TRBJ1-4	TGTGCCAGCAGTCCCGGGACAGGGCGATGGACTAATGAAAAACTGTTTTTT	CASSPGTGRWTNEKLFF
.	TRBV11-1	TRBD2	TRBJ2-5	TGTGCCAGCAGCGGGAGCGGGGGGCCCCAAGAGACCCAGTACTTC	CASSGSGGPQETQYF
few	TRBV30	.	TRBJ1-2	TGTGCCTGGAGGGGGCATGGCTACACCTTC	CAWRGHGYTF
.	TRBV18	TRBD1	TRBJ2-7	TGTGCCAGCTCACCACTGGGGACAGGGTTCGACGAGCAGTACTTC	CASSPLGTGFDEQYF
few	TRBV7-8	TRBD1	TRBJ1-1	TGTGCCAGCAGCAACGGACAGGGGGCAGGTGAAGCTTTCTTT	CASSNGQGAGEAFF
.	TRBV11-2	.	TRBJ2-5	TGTGCCAGCAGCGGAAGACGGACAATCCAAGAGACCCAGTACTTC	CASSGRRTIQETQYF
once	TRBV27	TRBD1	TRBJ1-5	TGTGCCAGCAGCCCGACAGGGGGCTCTGGTCAGCCCCAGCATTTT	CASSPTGGSGQPQHF
.	TRBV5-3	.	TRBJ1-4	TGTGCCAGAAGCTTGGACAGGGCGGCTAATGAAAAACTGTTTTTT	CARSLDRAANEKLFF
.	TRBV14	.	TRBJ1-2	TGTGCCAGCAGCCGCCGGGACAACGGCTACACCTTC	CASSRRDNGYTF
.	TRBV29-1	TRBD2	TRBJ2-7	TGCAGCGTCCTAAGCGGGATTCGCCGCTCCGAGCAGTACTTC	CSVLSGIRRSEQYF
few	TRBV11-3	.	TRBJ2-1	TGTGCCAGCAGCTCTGGACATAACAATGAGCAGTTCTTC	CASSSGHNNEQFF
.	TRBV7-9	.	TRBJ2-6	TGTGCCAGCAGCTCTCCCCAGGCAACTGGGGCCAACGTCCTGACTTTC	CASSSPQATGANVLTF
.	TRBV19	.	TRBJ2-7	TGTGCCAGTCGGCCAAGGGGGGGGTACGAGCAGTACTTC	CASRPRGGYEQYF
.	TRBV30	TRBD2	TRBJ2-2	TGTGCCTGGACTAGCGGGGGGTACGCCGGGGAGCTGTTTTTT	CAWTSGGYAGELFF
once	TRBV4-1	.	TRBJ1-5	TGCGCCAGCAGCCAAGATGGCCGCGGTCAGCCCCAGCATTTT	CASSQDGRGQPQHF
.	TRBV19	TRBD1	TRBJ2-5	TGTGCCAGTAGTTCGACAGGGGGGTGGGAGACCCAGTACTTC	CASSSTGGWETQYF
.	TRBV7-3	TRBD1	TRBJ2-5	TGTGCCAGCAGCTTCCAGGGGGCGGGTCAAGAGACCCAGTACTTC	CASSFQGAGQETQYF
.	TRBV28	TRBD1	TRBJ1-1	TGTGCCAGCAGTCGGACAGGCAACACTGAAGCTTTCTTT	CASSRTGNTEAFF
.	TRBV19	.	TRBJ2-2	TGTGCCAGTACCTCTCTCTTTTACACCGGGGAGCTGTTTTTT	CASTSLFYTGELFF
.	TRBV7-2	TRBD1	TRBJ1-1	TGTGCCAGCAGCACGGACAGGGCGAGGACTGAAGCTTTCTTT	CASSTDRARTEAFF
.	TRBV2	.	TRBJ2-7	TGTGCCAGCAGTGAGGGGGCGGCCTACGAGCAGTACTTC	CASSEGAAYEQYF
.	TRBV3-1/TRBV3-2	TRBD2	TRBJ2-5	TGTGCCAGCAGCCAAGGGGGCCGGGGGGGCCGAGAGACCCAGTACTTC	CASSQGGRGGRETQYF
.	TRBV9	.	TRBJ1-5	TGTGCCAGCAGCCTGGGGAGCGGCGGACAGCCCCAGCATTTT	CASSLGSGGQPQHF
.	TRBV5-1	TRBD1	TRBJ2-1	TGCGCCAGCAGCCCCGGGACAGGGGGCTACAATGAGCAGTTCTTC	CASSPGTGGYNEQFF
.	TRBV18	.	TRBJ1-2	TGTGCCAGCTCAGATTCCGGACTGAACTATGGCTACACCTTC	CASSDSGLNYGYTF
.	TRBV2	.	TRBJ2-5	TGTGCCAGCAGTGAAGCGCTTCTATGGGCAGGGGGGCGAGAGACCCAGTACTTC	CASSEALLWAGGRETQYF
.	TRBV12-3/TRBV12-4	.	TRBJ1-2	TGTGCCAGCAGTTTTTATAACTATGGCTACACCTTC	CASSFYNYGYTF
.	TRBV30	TRBD1	TRBJ2-7	TGTGCCTGGGCAATACAGGGGGTCGGCGAGCAGTACTTC	CAWAIQGVGEQYF
.	TRBV7-3	TRBD1	TRBJ2-7	TGTGCCAGCAGCCTAGACAGGGACCACGAGCAGTACTTC	CASSLDRDHEQYF
.	TRBV11-2	.	TRBJ1-6	TGTGCCAGCAGCTTAGAGAGTTCTAATTCACCCCTCCACTTT	CASSLESSNSPLHF